This TCR beta chain came from a study of T cells after yellow fever vaccination. Regarding the study as a whole: There was a small share of clonotypes that showed up in both the CD4 and CD8 compartments.

TCRdb processed the 5' RACE reads anew with MiXCR; each CDR3 protein has one entry. This repertoire shows approximately 300,000 distinct CDR3 sequences, about 8.7% found once; its top ten account for about a sixth. A word on this clonotype: Its antigen is unidentified.

Germline-derived CDR1 and CDR2 are DFQATT and SNEGSKA (reference sequence). V was clipped by 6 bases and J by 1 base; unmatched bases: 3. The CDR3 sequence is 14 residues long. The chain is built from TRBV20-1 and TRBJ2-3; 11 bases are shared with TRBD2. Sample: PBMCs, taken on the day of the first yellow fever vaccination. This clonotype was sampled from a man aged 18 to 30 who received the YFV17D yellow fever vaccine. The CDR3 region is CSALTSGGTDTQYF. The CDR3 nucleotides read TGCAGTGCCCTGACTAGCGGGGGCACAGATACGCAGTATTTT.